This passage covers 20 T cell receptor beta chains from one sample sequenced in a study of identical twins (dated by TCRdb to about 2016). The library was prepared using 5' RACE. TCRdb names Illumina HiSeq 2000 as the instrument used. TCRdb trimmed public reads at Q25 via fastp, called clones via MiXCR and kept in-frame beta chains. Each entry is one CDR3 protein sequence, shown with its most common DNA and genes. Present in this sample are approximately 600,000 distinct CDR3 sequences, just over 7% of which were seen just once. The ten largest clones add up to 1.6% of the sample. These data also featured in a second study, about yellow fever vaccine responses in identical twins.

Sequencing used PBMCs. The receptors shown here come from a young woman in good health.

V and J are TRBV5-1 and TRBJ2-7; no clear D. The germline gives CDR1 SGHRS, CDR2 YFSETQ. V lost 2 bases to trimming and J lost 2 bases, with 11 bases between them. This CDR3 region has 14 residues. Here the CDR3 DNA reads TGCGCCAGCAGCTTAGGACGGCCAACCTACGAGCAGTACTTC. This translates into CASSLGRPTYEQYF.

This clonotype was seen a handful of times. The V and J genes are TRBV6-1 and TRBJ1-3, with TRBD1 matching over 7 bases. This CDR3 is built from 18 residues. Germline V gene lookup returns CDR1 MNHNS and CDR2 SASEGT. With 6 bases clipped from V and 0 bases from J, the junction kept 14 bases outside the gene matches. CDR3 loop: CASRLTTGQSFSGNTIYF. The CDR3 nucleotides are TGTGCCAGCAGACTAACGACAGGGCAAAGCTTCTCTGGAAACACCATATATTTT.

There are many counts of this clonotype. This chain joins TRBV15 and TRBJ2-1, with D possibly being TRBD1 (7 bases). This CDR3 has 15 residues. Trimming left V 5 bases short and J 9 bases short, with 20 bases between. The germline V gene encodes CDR1 LNHNV and CDR2 YYDKDF (reference sequence). The CDR3 DNA reads TGTGCCACCAGCCCAAGGAAAGGCAGGGGGGTTGAGCAGTTCTTC. It codes for CATSPRKGRGVEQFF.

The CDR3 reads CASSLSPTSGYEQYF. The CDR3 nucleotides read TGTGCCAGCAGCCTCTCCCCGACTAGCGGGTACGAGCAGTACTTC. This chain joins TRBV3-1 and TRBJ2-7; 10 bases align to TRBD2. CDR3 length equals 15 residues. Germline V gives CDR1 LGHDT, CDR2 YNNKEL (reference sequence). The trim removed 4 bases at V and 4 bases at J, leaving 7 bases unmatched.

This clonotype showed up just a few times. The gene calls are TRBV5-5 and TRBJ1-2; tentatively, D is TRBD1 (5 bases). The CDR3 runs 13 residues. V lost 6 bases, J lost 7 bases, and 16 bases lay in between. CDR1 is SGHKS and CDR2 is YYEKEE in the germline V gene (reference sequence). In DNA form, the CDR3 reads TGTGCCAGCACCGAGACAGAAGTCTCTGGCTACACCTTC. Residues: CASTETEVSGYTF.

This clonotype was seen a few times. This chain connects TRBV6-2 or TRBV6-3 to TRBJ2-1; 10 nucleotides line up with TRBD2. The CDR3 is 17 amino acids. With 2 bases clipped from V and 5 bases from J, the junction kept 9 bases outside the gene matches. From germline, CDR1 is MNHEY and CDR2 SVGEGT. CDR3 DNA: TGTGCCAGCAGTTACCCGACGGGACTAGCGCGTGACAATGAGCAGTTCTTC. Translating it yields CASSYPTGLARDNEQFF.

This clonotype was seen more than once but under ten times. This chain links TRBV6-1 with TRBJ1-1; D is ambiguous. This CDR3 contains 14 residues. V lost 6 bases to trimming and J lost 0 bases, with 11 bases between them. CDR1 and CDR2 from the germline V gene are MNHNS and SASEGT. Written as DNA, the CDR3 is TGTGCCAGCAGACGGACGTCAGTGAACACTGAAGCTTTCTTT. Protein product: CASRRTSVNTEAFF.

J is TRBJ2-3 and V is TRBV11-2; 12 nucleotides line up with TRBD2. The V gene end was trimmed by 5 bases and the J gene end by 4 bases; junction bases not matched to a gene: 4. The CDR3 sequence is 15 residues long. Germline assignment: CDR1 SGHAT and CDR2 FQNNGV. DNA of the CDR3: TGTGCCAGCAGCATGACTAGCGGGGGTGCAGATACGCAGTATTTT. It encodes CASSMTSGGADTQYF.

This clonotype was found a few times. This chain connects TRBV5-1 to TRBJ2-7; 10 bases align to TRBD2. Germline CDR1 is SGHRS and CDR2 is YFSETQ. This CDR3 is built from 16 residues. V trimming: 4 bases; J trimming: 5 bases; junction bases outside the gene matches: 12. The CDR3 region is CASSKALAGVNHEQYF. The CDR3 nucleotides are TGCGCCAGCAGCAAGGCGCTAGCGGGAGTTAACCACGAGCAGTACTTC.

This clonotype has a count of ten or more. The chain is built from TRBV5-5 and TRBJ2-1; 9 positions match TRBD2. CDR3 length equals 15 residues. J lost 6 bases, V lost 3 bases, and 7 bases had no gene match. CDR1 is SGHKS and CDR2 is YYEKEE in the germline V gene (reference sequence). CDR3 amino acids: CASSWPSGGFNEQFF. CDR3 nucleotide sequence: TGTGCCAGCAGCTGGCCCAGCGGGGGGTTCAATGAGCAGTTCTTC.

For this clonotype: A much larger clone sits a single nucleotide away, making a read error possible. The chain carries TRBV29-1 and TRBJ2-2; D perhaps matches TRBD1 (7 bases). Per the germline V gene, CDR1 is SQVTM and CDR2 is ANQGSEA. The CDR3 length is 14 residues. CDR3 sequence reads: CSVPTGRNTGELSF. CDR3 coding DNA: TGCAGCGTTCCGACAGGGAGGAACACCGGGGAGCTGTCTTTT.

This clonotype was recorded a few times. This sequence joins TRBV20-1 and TRBJ1-1, with 7 bases aligning to TRBD1. V was clipped by 4 bases and J by 12 bases; unmatched bases: 8. The CDR3 sequence is 11 residues long. Germline V lookup: CDR1 DFQATT, CDR2 SNEGSKA (reference sequence). CDR3 sequence: CSATPGQKSFF. The CDR3 DNA follows: TGCAGTGCTACACCGGGACAGAAATCTTTCTTT.

The rearrangement uses TRBV11-1 and TRBJ2-1; possibly TRBD1 or TRBD2 for D (5 bases each). The CDR3 contains 16 residues. Trimming took off 7 bases at V and 1 base at J, with 17 bases between the two ends. Looked up from germline, CDR1 is SGHAT and CDR2 is FQDESV (reference sequence). Here the CDR3 reads CASIRTGGTSYNEQFF. The DNA for the CDR3 is TGTGCCAGCATCAGAACAGGAGGCACTTCCTACAATGAGCAGTTCTTC.

The table lists this clonotype with a few counts. This chain connects TRBV11-2 to TRBJ2-3, with D possibly matching TRBD1 (6 bases). The ends were cut back, 7 bases at V and 3 bases at J, with 17 bases in the middle. CDR1 is SGHAT, CDR2 FQNNGV, per germline. The CDR3 totals 15 residues. The CDR3: CASTPPTGITDTQYF. The CDR3 nucleotides read TGTGCCAGCACCCCCCCTACAGGGATAACAGATACGCAGTATTTT.

This clonotype has ten or more counts. The rearrangement links TRBV3-1 to TRBJ2-1; unclear D gene. CDR3 length: 15 amino acids. The germline gives CDR1 LGHDT, CDR2 YNNKEL (reference sequence). The ends were cut back, 0 bases at V and 12 bases at J, with 18 bases in the middle. For the CDR3, the DNA is TGTGCCAGCAGCCAAGATCTCCTCCCACCCCAACGGCAGTTCTTC. This sequence encodes CASSQDLLPPQRQFF.

This chain joins TRBV27 and TRBJ2-3; D remains unclear. Trimming shortened V by 5 bases and J by 5 bases, and 11 bases separated the two germline ends. In germline, CDR1 is MNHEY, CDR2 SMNVEV (reference sequence). The CDR3 spans 13 residues. CDR3 sequence reads: CASSQRRIDTQYF. Here the CDR3 DNA reads TGTGCCAGCAGTCAGAGACGGATAGATACGCAGTATTTT.

This clonotype has only a few counts. The gene calls are TRBV11-2 and TRBJ2-7, with 11 bases aligning to TRBD1. Trimming took 5 bases from V and 4 from J; bases not matched to a gene: 7. The CDR3 spans 15 residues. Per the germline V gene, CDR1 is SGHAT and CDR2 is FQNNGV. CDR3: CASSQRTGGPYEQYV. The CDR3, as DNA: TGTGCCAGCAGCCAAAGGACAGGGGGCCCTTACGAGCAGTACGTC.

This clonotype was counted between two and nine times. This chain connects TRBV20-1 to TRBJ2-2, with D possibly TRBD1 on 6 matching bases. V lost 6 bases and J lost 7, with 12 bases in between. Germline V gene data show CDR1 as DFQATT and CDR2 as SNEGSKA (reference sequence). The CDR3 extends over 12 amino acids. The CDR3 region is CSAPTGRGELFF. CDR3 DNA: TGCAGTGCACCGACAGGTCGCGGGGAGCTGTTTTTT.

This clonotype was recorded at least ten times. This CDR3 is CATSRDKGGRAYNEQFF. CDR3 coding DNA: TGTGCCACCAGCAGAGATAAGGGCGGGAGGGCCTACAATGAGCAGTTCTTC. This chain connects TRBV15 to TRBJ2-1, with TRBD2 matching 9 bases. The CDR3 runs 17 residues. After removal of 0 bases from V and 2 bases from J, the junction contained 5 bases not matched to a gene. Looked up from germline, CDR1 is LNHNV and CDR2 is YYDKDF (reference sequence). The full variable domain, its missing parts supplied by reference TRBV15 and TRBJ2-1, is DAMVIQNPRYQVTQFGKPVTLSCSQTLNHNVMYWYQQKSSQAPKLLFHYYDKDFNNEADTPDNFQSRRPNTSFCFLDIRSPGLGDTAMYLCATSRDKGGRAYNEQFFGPGTRLTVL.

The chain uses TRBV12-3 or TRBV12-4 and TRBJ1-5; 7 bases are a match to TRBD1. V lost 5 bases to trimming and J lost 0 bases; unmatched junction nucleotides: 7. CDR3 length equals 16 residues. The CDR3 is CASSRGRGGSNQPQHF. In DNA form, the CDR3 reads TGTGCCAGCAGTAGGGGGCGGGGGGGTAGCAATCAGCCCCAGCATTTT.